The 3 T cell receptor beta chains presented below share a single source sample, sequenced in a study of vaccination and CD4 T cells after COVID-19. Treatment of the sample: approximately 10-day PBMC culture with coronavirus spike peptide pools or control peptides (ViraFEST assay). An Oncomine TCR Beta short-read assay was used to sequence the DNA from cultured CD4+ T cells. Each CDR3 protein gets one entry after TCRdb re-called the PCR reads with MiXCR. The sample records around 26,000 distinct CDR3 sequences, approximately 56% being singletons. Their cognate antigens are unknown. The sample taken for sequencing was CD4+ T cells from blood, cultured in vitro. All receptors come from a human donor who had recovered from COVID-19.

The CDR3 loop reads CASSTGGGVGNQPQHF. CDR3 nucleotide sequence: TGTGCCAGTAGTACCGGGGGAGGGGTAGGCAATCAGCCCCAGCATTTT. This chain joins TRBV19 and TRBJ1-5; D perhaps matches TRBD1 (5 bases). Deletions cut 4 bases from V and 2 bases from J, with 15 bases between. CDR3 length: 16 amino acids. The germline gives CDR1 LNHDA, CDR2 SQIVND (reference sequence). Full variable domain (rest looked up from reference TRBV19 and TRBJ1-5): DGGITQSPKYLFRKEGQNVTLSCEQNLNHDAMYWYRQDPGQGLRLIYYSQIVNDFQKGDIAEGYSVSREKKESFPLTVTSAQKNPTAFYLCASSTGGGVGNQPQHFGDGTRLSIL.

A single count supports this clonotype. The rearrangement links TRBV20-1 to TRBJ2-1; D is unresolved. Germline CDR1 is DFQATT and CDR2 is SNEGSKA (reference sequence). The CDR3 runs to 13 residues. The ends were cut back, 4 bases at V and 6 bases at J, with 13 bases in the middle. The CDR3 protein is CSAKAESRNEQFF. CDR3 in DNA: TGCAGTGCTAAGGCGGAGAGCCGCAATGAGCAGTTCTTC.

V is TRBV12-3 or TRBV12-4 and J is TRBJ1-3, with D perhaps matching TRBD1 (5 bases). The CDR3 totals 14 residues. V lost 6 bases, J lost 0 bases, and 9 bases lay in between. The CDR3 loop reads CASRWDRSGNTIYF. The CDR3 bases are TGTGCCAGCAGATGGGACCGCTCTGGAAACACCATATATTTT.